Below, 15 T cell receptor beta chains from the same sample are listed, as sequenced in a study of Graves' ophthalmopathy and Graves' hyperthyroidism. Amplifying from RNA transcripts, the study obtained TCR beta CDR3 regions. Amplification began with first-round RT-PCR using HTBI primers, then second-round multiplex PCR was performed. TCRdb re-called the multiplex PCR reads through MiXCR, storing one row per CDR3 protein. The repertoire holds 400,000 or so distinct CDR3 sequences, 17% seen once, with 2% to 2.5% in the top ten. The sample consisted of peripheral blood. These TCRs come from an adult woman with stable Graves' hyperthyroidism.

This clonotype was recorded only once. This sequence joins TRBV9 and TRBJ2-7, with 10 nucleotides matching TRBD1. This CDR3 contains 16 residues. The V segment lost 3 bases and the J segment 7 bases; nucleotides outside the gene matches: 13. The germline CDR1 and CDR2 sequences are SGDLS and YYNGEE. Written as DNA, the CDR3 is TGTGCCAGCAGCGCGAGTAAGACAGGGGGCCTTGAAGAGCAGTACTTC. Its protein product is CASSASKTGGLEEQYF.

This clonotype came up many times. The chain carries TRBV10-3 and TRBJ1-2, with TRBD1 as a possible D gene (5 bases). The CDR3 runs to 15 residues. Trimming removed 6 bases from V and 0 bases from J, with 14 bases in between. Germline V gives CDR1 ENHRY, CDR2 SYGVKD. The CDR3 here is CAISQGTDPNYGYTF. CDR3 sequence (DNA): TGTGCCATCAGCCAAGGGACGGACCCTAACTATGGCTACACCTTC.

The genes are TRBV7-2 and TRBJ2-5; a possible D gene is TRBD2 (6 bases). Germline CDR1 reads SGHTA; CDR2 reads FQGNSA. The CDR3 totals 14 residues. V lost 4 bases to trimming and J lost 5 bases, with 14 bases between them. CDR3 bases: TGTGCCAGCAGCTCCTTGGGGGGACGGGAGACCCAGTACTTC. Amino acid sequence: CASSSLGGRETQYF.

This clonotype appeared many times. The chain joins TRBV12-3 or TRBV12-4 to TRBJ2-7; D gene uncertain. V shed 6 bases and J shed 3 bases, with 9 bases lying between them. The CDR3 extends over 12 amino acids. CDR3 amino acids: CASSLGNYEQYF. The CDR3 DNA is TGTGCCAGCAGCTTGGGTAACTACGAGCAGTACTTC.

As concerns this clonotype: It may be a read error: a sequence one base away is much more abundant. The chain uses TRBV30 and TRBJ1-6; D is undetermined. There are 14 residues in the CDR3. Germline CDR1 reads GTSNPN; CDR2 reads SVGIG (reference sequence). CDR3 coding DNA: TGTGCCTGGAGTGTCACCCGAAATAATTCACACCTCCACTTT. Residues: CAWSVTRNNSHLHF.

This clonotype was seen at least ten times. The CDR3 loop is CASSSRDRDSYEQYF. CDR3 sequence (DNA): TGTGCCAGCAGCTCCCGGGACAGGGACTCCTACGAGCAGTACTTC. V gene TRBV7-2 combines with J gene TRBJ2-7; 9 bases agree with TRBD1. Trimming removed 4 bases from V and 0 bases from J; junction bases left unmatched: 4. This CDR3 region has 15 residues. Germline V CDR1 and CDR2: SGHTA, FQGNSA.

This clonotype was seen at least ten times. V gene TRBV2 combines with J gene TRBJ2-5; D unclear. CDR1 and CDR2 from the germline V gene are SNHLY and FYNNEI. The V and J ends lost 8 bases and 1 base respectively, with 11 bases between them. The CDR3 runs 13 residues. This CDR3 is CASCRVVQETQYF. DNA for the CDR3: TGTGCCAGCTGTCGGGTAGTCCAAGAGACCCAGTACTTC.

The sample holds many counts of this clonotype. This chain uses TRBV11-2 with TRBJ2-2; D perhaps matches TRBD1 (5 bases). The V end was cut by 1 base, the J end by 0 bases, with 15 bases between. CDR3 length equals 18 residues. In germline, CDR1 is SGHAT, CDR2 FQNNGV. The CDR3 region has the DNA TGTGCCAGCAGCTTAGTCCCAGGGTCCAGGGCGAACACCGGGGAGCTGTTTTTT. Protein sequence: CASSLVPGSRANTGELFF.

The chain employs TRBV15 and TRBJ1-1; tentative D call: TRBD1 (5 bases). The CDR3 extends over 13 amino acids. Trimming left V 6 bases short and J 1 base short, with 9 bases between. Germline V gives CDR1 LNHNV, CDR2 YYDKDF (reference sequence). The CDR3 region is CATSRGKNTEAFF. CDR3 in DNA: TGTGCCACCAGTCGGGGCAAGAACACTGAAGCTTTCTTT.

The V gene is TRBV24-1, the J gene TRBJ2-5, with D tentatively TRBD2 (6 bases). The CDR3 is 14 residues long. Germline V gene data show CDR1 as KGHDR and CDR2 as SFDVKD. Trimming shortened V by 4 bases and J by 4 bases, and 12 bases separated the two germline ends. The CDR3 DNA is TGTGCCACCAGTGACTTTGAGGGAGGAGAGACCCAGTACTTC. Amino acid sequence: CATSDFEGGETQYF.

The DNA of the CDR3 is TGTGCCAGCGGGCGGGGGGCGTACACTGAAGCTTTCTTT. Its protein product is CASGRGAYTEAFF. The chain has TRBV6-1 and TRBJ1-1, with a possible D match to TRBD1 (6 bases). CDR1 is MNHNS and CDR2 is SASEGT in the germline V gene. V was trimmed by 8 bases and J by 3 bases, leaving 13 bases between them. The length of the CDR3 is 13 residues.

The sample holds many counts of this clonotype. The CDR3 reads CASSPRYRGYEQYF. CDR3 coding DNA: TGTGCCAGCAGCCCCCGTTACAGGGGTTACGAGCAGTACTTC. The chain uses TRBV6-5 and TRBJ2-7, with TRBD1 matching 7 bases. The junction had 9 bases not matched to a gene; V was cut back by 6 bases and J by 4 bases. Germline lookup yields CDR1 MNHEY and CDR2 SVGAGI. The CDR3 length is 14 residues.

This clonotype has ten or more counts. V and J are TRBV20-1 and TRBJ2-7; D is unclear. The ends were cut back, 1 base at V and 5 bases at J, with 12 bases in the middle. The CDR3 totals 13 residues. In germline, CDR1 is DFQATT, CDR2 SNEGSKA (reference sequence). Here the CDR3 DNA reads TGCAGTGCTAGAGTAGGTGGGGTTAACGAGCAGTACTTC. As protein: CSARVGGVNEQYF.

The J gene is TRBJ1-2, the V gene TRBV7-8, with no clear D. The germline V gene encodes CDR1 SGHVS and CDR2 FQNEAQ. There are 17 residues in the CDR3. V shed 5 bases and J shed 7 bases, with 26 bases lying between them. Written as DNA, the CDR3 is TGTGCCAGCAGCCCATGGCGAGCGGGTGGAGGGAGGCGTGGCTACACCTTC. This codes for CASSPWRAGGGRRGYTF. Combining the CDR3 with reference TRBV7-8 and TRBJ1-2 gives the whole variable domain GAGVSQSPRYKVAKRGQDVALRCDPISGHVSLFWYQQALGQGPEFLTYFQNEAQLDKSGLPSDRFFAERPEGSVSTLKIQRTQQEDSAVYLCASSPWRAGGGRRGYTFGSGTRLTVV.

In its sample, this clonotype was seen many times. V is TRBV12-3 or TRBV12-4 and J is TRBJ2-7; TRBD1 aligns across 10 bases. The CDR3 spans 14 residues. V lost 8 bases to trimming and J lost 5 bases; unmatched junction nucleotides: 9. The CDR3 region has the DNA TGTGCCAGCGGTACCGGGACAGGGGAGCACGAGCAGTACTTC. Protein: CASGTGTGEHEQYF.